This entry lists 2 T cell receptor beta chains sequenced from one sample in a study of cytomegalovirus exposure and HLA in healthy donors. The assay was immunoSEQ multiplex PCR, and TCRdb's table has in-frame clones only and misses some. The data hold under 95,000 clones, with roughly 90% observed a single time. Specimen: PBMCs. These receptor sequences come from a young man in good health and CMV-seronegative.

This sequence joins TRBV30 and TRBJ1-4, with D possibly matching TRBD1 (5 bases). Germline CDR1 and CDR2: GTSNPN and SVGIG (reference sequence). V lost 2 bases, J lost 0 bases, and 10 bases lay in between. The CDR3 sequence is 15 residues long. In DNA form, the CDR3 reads TGTGCCTGGAGTCAGGGATCCCCAACTAATGAAAAACTGTTTTTT. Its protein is CAWSQGSPTNEKLFF.

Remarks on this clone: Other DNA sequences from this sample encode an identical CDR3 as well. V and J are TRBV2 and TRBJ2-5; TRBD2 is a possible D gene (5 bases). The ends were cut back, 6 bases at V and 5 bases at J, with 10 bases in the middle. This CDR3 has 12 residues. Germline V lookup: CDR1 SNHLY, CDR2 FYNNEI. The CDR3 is CASSEGGETQYF. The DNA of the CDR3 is TGTGCCAGCAGCGAGGGCGGGGAGACCCAGTACTTC.